One and the same sample provided the 28 T cell receptor beta chains below, sequenced in a study of T cells in Graves' hyperthyroidism and ophthalmopathy. RNA transcripts were the template for amplifying TCR beta CDR3 regions. The HTBI primer set served for first-round RT-PCR of the TCR CDR3. TCRdb re-derived calls from the multiplex PCR reads in MiXCR, one entry per CDR3 protein. Of about 320,000 distinct CDR3 sequences listed, around 16% are singletons. The sequenced material came from blood. These receptor sequences come from a man younger than 40 with Graves' hyperthyroidism.

V and J are TRBV6-1 and TRBJ1-1, with D possibly TRBD1 on 5 matching bases. Germline V CDR1 and CDR2: MNHNS, SASEGT. This CDR3 has 14 amino acids. V lost 10 bases, J lost 1 base, and 16 bases lay in between. CDR3 residues: CAIGGFPPNTEAFF. The CDR3 nucleotides read TGTGCCATCGGGGGGTTCCCCCCGAACACTGAAGCTTTCTTT.

This clonotype was detected only a few times. The CDR3 protein is CASSNQERRGYTF. CDR3 coding DNA: TGTGCCAGCAGTAACCAGGAACGGAGAGGCTACACCTTC. The chain is built from TRBV28 and TRBJ1-2; D gene uncertain. Trimming removed 5 bases at V and 8 bases at J, with 15 bases between. The CDR3 length is 13 residues. Germline V gene sequence: CDR1 MDHEN, CDR2 SYDVKM.

Ten or more counts support this clonotype. The genes are TRBV6-1 and TRBJ1-4, with 8 bases lining up with TRBD1. This CDR3 comprises 15 residues. Per the germline V gene, CDR1 is MNHNS and CDR2 is SASEGT. V trimming: 9 bases; J trimming: 0 bases; junction bases outside the gene matches: 6. The CDR3 protein is CASTPTGATNEKLFF. CDR3 DNA sequence: TGTGCCAGTACTCCGACAGGGGCAACTAATGAAAAACTGTTTTTT.

The chain combines TRBV12-3 or TRBV12-4 with TRBJ1-6; 8 nucleotides agree with TRBD1. The junction had 4 bases not matched to a gene; V was cut back by 2 bases and J by 7 bases. CDR3 length: 15 amino acids. The CDR3 nucleotides read TGTGCCAGCAGTTTACAGGGGGCAGTGAATTCACCCCTCCACTTT. Its translation is CASSLQGAVNSPLHF.

This chain joins TRBV4-1 and TRBJ2-3; 10 positions match TRBD2. The junction had 9 bases not matched to a gene; V was cut back by 3 bases and J by 0 bases. Germline CDR1 reads MGHRA; CDR2 reads YSYEKL. This CDR3 is 18 amino acids long. CDR3 protein: CASSQPASGRTSTDTQYF. CDR3 DNA: TGCGCCAGCAGCCAGCCGGCTAGCGGGAGAACCAGCACAGATACGCAGTATTTT.

The chain links TRBV27 to TRBJ2-1; D gene uncertain. The CDR3 contains 12 residues. Trimming took 5 bases from V and 7 from J, leaving 9 bases between them. CDR1 is MNHEY, CDR2 SMNVEV, per germline (reference sequence). The CDR3 loop reads CASSPNFNEQFF. The DNA of the CDR3 is TGTGCCAGCAGTCCCAACTTTAATGAGCAGTTCTTC.

Only a few counts were recorded for this clonotype. The V gene is TRBV29-1, the J gene TRBJ2-1; 9 nucleotides match TRBD1. V dropped 7 bases and J dropped 8; count of bases not matched to a gene: 6. The CDR3 has 12 amino acids. Germline CDR1 and CDR2: SQVTM and ANQGSEA. The CDR3 region has the DNA TGCAGCGCTACGTGGACAGGGGATGAGCAGTTCTTC. Translated: CSATWTGDEQFF.

This clonotype was seen more than once but under ten times. The chain carries TRBV3-1 and TRBJ1-3; 11 nucleotides align to TRBD1. V lost 4 bases and J lost 2; bases outside the gene matches: 7. CDR1 and CDR2 (germline): LGHDT, YNNKEL (reference sequence). CDR3 size: 17 residues. Written as DNA, the CDR3 is TGTGCCAGCAGCCCCACCTGGACAGGGGGCACTGGAAACACCATATATTTT. Translated, it gives CASSPTWTGGTGNTIYF. The variable domain in full, completed from reference TRBV3-1 and TRBJ1-3, reads DTAVSQTPKYLVTQMGNDKSIKCEQNLGHDTMYWYKQDSKKFLKIMFSYNNKELIINETVPNRFSPKSPDKAHLNLHINSLELGDSAVYFCASSPTWTGGTGNTIYFGEGSWLTVV.

This chain joins TRBV4-1 and TRBJ1-1, with TRBD1 matching 10 bases. Germline values: CDR1 MGHRA, CDR2 YSYEKL. V dropped 1 base and J dropped 1; count of bases not matched to a gene: 9. The CDR3 has 18 amino acids. The DNA of the CDR3 is TGCGCCAGCAGCCAAGTGTGGTCCGGGACAGGGGAGAACACTGAAGCTTTCTTT. It codes for CASSQVWSGTGENTEAFF.

The chain is built from TRBV7-2 and TRBJ2-1; D may correspond to TRBD1 or TRBD2 (6 bases each). The CDR3 runs 16 residues. Trimming shortened V by 1 base and J by 8 bases, and 18 bases separated the two germline ends. Germline V lookup: CDR1 SGHTA, CDR2 FQGNSA. The CDR3 coding sequence is TGTGCCAGCAGCTTAGGGGGGCCGGGAGAGGGGTATGAGCAGTTCTTC. It codes for CASSLGGPGEGYEQFF. The entire variable domain, with the rest obtained from reference TRBV7-2 and TRBJ2-1, is as follows: GAGVSQSPSNKVTEKGKDVELRCDPISGHTALYWYRQSLGQGLEFLIYFQGNSAPDKSGLPSDRFSAERTGGSVSTLTIQRTQQEDSAVYLCASSLGGPGEGYEQFFGPGTRLTVL.

This clonotype was counted ten times or more. V gene TRBV14 combines with J gene TRBJ2-5; the D gene is possibly TRBD2 (5 bases). The CDR3 covers 14 residues. Per germline, CDR1 SGHDN and CDR2 FVKESK. Trimming took 2 bases from V and 11 from J, leaving 18 bases between them. CDR3 bases: TGTGCCAGCAGCCAACGACCTGGAGGACCTCAACAGTACTTC. The encoded protein is CASSQRPGGPQQYF. Based on the CDR3 plus reference TRBV14 and TRBJ2-5, the full variable domain is EAGVTQFPSHSVIEKGQTVTLRCDPISGHDNLYWYRRVMGKEIKFLLHFVKESKQDESGMPNNRFLAERTGGTYSTLKVQPAELEDSGVYFCASSQRPGGPQQYFGPGTRLLVL.

The chain is built from TRBV20-1 and TRBJ2-3; D is perhaps TRBD2 (5 bases). CDR1 and CDR2 (germline): DFQATT, SNEGSKA (reference sequence). V dropped 1 base and J dropped 4 bases, with 15 bases sitting between them. The CDR3 spans 15 residues. The CDR3 protein is CSARGASDGADTQYF. CDR3 coding DNA: TGCAGTGCTAGAGGGGCGAGCGACGGGGCAGATACGCAGTATTTT.

This clonotype was seen repeatedly, ten times or more. V is TRBV11-2 and J is TRBJ2-1; TRBD2 agrees at 7 bases. The length of the CDR3 is 18 residues. Germline values: CDR1 SGHAT, CDR2 FQNNGV. V was clipped by 4 bases and J by 9 bases; unmatched bases: 21. The CDR3 sequence: CASSSERITAGVGREQFF. The CDR3 region has the DNA TGTGCCAGCAGCTCAGAGAGAATTACTGCGGGAGTAGGCCGTGAGCAGTTCTTC.

This clonotype showed up many times. The chain links TRBV11-2 to TRBJ2-7; D unclear. Germline V lookup: CDR1 SGHAT, CDR2 FQNNGV. Trimming left V 7 bases short and J 6 bases short, with 25 bases between. CDR3 length: 16 residues. This CDR3 reads CASTALLPSGLGEQYF. The CDR3 DNA sequence: TGTGCCAGCACAGCTTTATTGCCATCGGGTCTGGGCGAGCAGTACTTC.

The table lists this clonotype with many counts. The rearrangement links TRBV2 to TRBJ1-1; D is unresolved. The V end was cut by 2 bases, the J end by 7 bases, with 5 bases between. The CDR3 is 11 residues long. Germline CDR1 is SNHLY and CDR2 is FYNNEI. The CDR3: CASSEWSEAFF. CDR3 nucleotide sequence: TGTGCCAGCAGTGAATGGAGTGAAGCTTTCTTT.

The rearrangement joins TRBV7-2 to TRBJ2-2; 8 positions match TRBD1. The CDR3 runs 14 residues. Trimming at V came to 7 bases and at J to 3 bases, leaving 4 bases not matched to a gene. CDR1 is SGHTA and CDR2 is FQGNSA in the germline V gene. This chain's CDR3 is CASIRQGYTGELFF. The CDR3 DNA reads TGTGCCAGCATAAGACAGGGGTACACCGGGGAGCTGTTTTTT. The full variable domain, completed using reference TRBV7-2 and TRBJ2-2, is GAGVSQSPSNKVTEKGKDVELRCDPISGHTALYWYRQSLGQGLEFLIYFQGNSAPDKSGLPSDRFSAERTGGSVSTLTIQRTQQEDSAVYLCASIRQGYTGELFFGEGSRLTVL.

This clonotype has at least ten counts. This chain uses TRBV30 with TRBJ1-6; no clear D gene. The CDR3 is 15 residues long. Germline V gives CDR1 GTSNPN, CDR2 SVGIG (reference sequence). Trimming shortened V by 0 bases and J by 10 bases, and 16 bases separated the two germline ends. CDR3 in amino acids: CAWSVLGSPGSPLHF. CDR3 nucleotides: TGTGCCTGGAGTGTACTGGGGAGTCCCGGCTCACCCCTCCACTTT.

This clonotype was detected ten times or more. This chain connects TRBV27 to TRBJ2-7; D possibly corresponds to TRBD2 (6 bases). Germline CDR1 MNHEY, CDR2 SMNVEV (reference sequence). CDR3 length: 14 residues. Trimming took off 5 bases at V and 3 bases at J, with 14 bases between the two ends. DNA for the CDR3: TGTGCCAGCAGTCCCCCGGGAGCTCACTACGAGCAGTACTTC. As protein: CASSPPGAHYEQYF.

This clonotype was seen only a few times. J is TRBJ1-2 and V is TRBV12-3 or TRBV12-4; no clear D. The germline V and J ends were trimmed by 5 bases and 4 bases, with 14 bases remaining between them. The CDR3 contains 14 residues. The CDR3 sequence is CASSPPGGPYGYTF. DNA of the CDR3: TGTGCCAGCAGTCCCCCGGGAGGGCCCTATGGCTACACCTTC.

This clonotype was found many times. The chain couples TRBV28 to TRBJ2-6, with TRBD1 identical over 8 bases. J was trimmed by 2 bases and V by 7 bases; bases with no gene match: 19. The CDR3 loop spans 20 amino acids. The germline gives CDR1 MDHEN, CDR2 SYDVKM. CDR3 region: CASTQGLRRSGGPGANVLTF. Here the CDR3 DNA reads TGTGCCAGCACCCAAGGTCTGCGGCGGTCAGGGGGCCCTGGGGCCAACGTCCTGACTTTC.

In its sample, this clonotype was seen many times. The gene calls are TRBV20-1 and TRBJ2-7, with a possible D match to TRBD2 (5 bases). CDR1 is DFQATT, CDR2 SNEGSKA, per germline (reference sequence). The CDR3 consists of 14 residues. The V gene lost 3 bases and the J gene lost 3 bases, with 15 bases spanning the gap. CDR3 in DNA: TGCAGTGCTAGCGGGATGAGGTGGAGCTACGAGCAGTACTTC. This encodes CSASGMRWSYEQYF.

The V gene is TRBV29-1, the J gene TRBJ2-3; tentatively, D is TRBD2 (6 bases). The CDR3 is made up of 11 amino acids. Germline-derived CDR1 and CDR2 are SQVTM and ANQGSEA. The CDR3 DNA reads as TGCTCCTATCGGGGGTCAGATACGCAGTATTTT. Its protein product is CSYRGSDTQYF.

This clonotype was seen repeatedly, ten times or more. This rearrangement joins TRBV27 to TRBJ2-7; TRBD2 aligns across 13 bases. Germline V CDR1 and CDR2: MNHEY, SMNVEV (reference sequence). With V trimmed by 7 bases and J by 6 bases, 18 bases remained unmatched. This CDR3 has 18 amino acids. This CDR3 is CASTAKQLAGGPRGEQYF. The CDR3, as DNA: TGTGCCAGCACCGCGAAGCAACTAGCGGGAGGGCCTAGGGGCGAGCAGTACTTC.

The sample holds many counts of this clonotype. The CDR3 DNA is TGCAGTGCTCCTCCAAGGGCGACTAACTATGGCTACACCTTC. It translates to CSAPPRATNYGYTF. V gene TRBV20-1 combines with J gene TRBJ1-2; D is ambiguous. Germline V gene lookup returns CDR1 DFQATT and CDR2 SNEGSKA (reference sequence). The CDR3 contains 14 residues. V was pared by 5 bases and J by 0 bases, with 13 bases between.

V gene TRBV19 combines with J gene TRBJ1-4; D is possibly TRBD1 (6 bases). This CDR3 spans 12 amino acids. The V gene's germline CDR1 is LNHDA and CDR2 SQIVND (reference sequence). The V gene lost 10 bases and the J gene lost 10 bases, with 16 bases spanning the gap. The chain's CDR3 is CATIQGGGKLFF. The DNA for the CDR3 is TGTGCCACTATACAGGGAGGTGGAAAACTGTTTTTT.

A few counts support this clonotype. The J gene is TRBJ2-1, the V gene TRBV5-1; D gene ambiguous. V was clipped by 4 bases and J by 4 bases, with 12 bases between them. The CDR3 has 14 residues. Germline V gives CDR1 SGHRS, CDR2 YFSETQ. The DNA of the CDR3 is TGCGCCAGCAGCGCATCGGTCCCGTACAATGAGCAGTTCTTC. Translation gives CASSASVPYNEQFF.

This clonotype was picked up a small number of times. Sequence at one end of the junction differs from germline and may be a read error. The chain links TRBV7-7 to TRBJ2-1; TRBD2 aligns across 7 bases. Germline values: CDR1 SSHAT, CDR2 FNYEAQ (reference sequence). CDR3 length: 15 amino acids. CDR3 DNA sequence: TGTGCTAGCAGCTTATGGGTAGCGGGCGACAATGAGCAGTTCTTC. This codes for CASSLWVAGDNEQFF.

About this clonotype itself: A single base separates this from a much larger clone, so it may be a read error. V and J are TRBV28 and TRBJ1-5; D may be TRBD1 (5 bases). Trimming stripped 11 bases from V and 6 bases from J, with 17 bases between. Per the germline V gene, CDR1 is MDHEN and CDR2 is SYDVKM. This CDR3 has 13 amino acids. In nucleotides, the CDR3 is TGTGCCGGGGGGGGGGGGGGGAGTCAGCCCCAGCATTTT. Protein product: CAGGGGGSQPQHF.